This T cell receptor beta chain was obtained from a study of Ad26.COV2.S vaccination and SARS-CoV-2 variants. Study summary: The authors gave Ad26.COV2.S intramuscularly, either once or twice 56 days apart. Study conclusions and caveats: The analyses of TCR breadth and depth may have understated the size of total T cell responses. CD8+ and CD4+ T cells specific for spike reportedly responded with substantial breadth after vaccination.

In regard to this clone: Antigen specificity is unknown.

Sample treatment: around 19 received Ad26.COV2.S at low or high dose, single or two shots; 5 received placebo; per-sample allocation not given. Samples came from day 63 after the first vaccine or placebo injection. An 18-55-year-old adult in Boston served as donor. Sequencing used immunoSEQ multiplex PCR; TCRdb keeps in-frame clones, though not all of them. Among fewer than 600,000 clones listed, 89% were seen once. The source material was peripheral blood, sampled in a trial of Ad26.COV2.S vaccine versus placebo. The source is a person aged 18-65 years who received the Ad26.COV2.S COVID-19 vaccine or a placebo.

In DNA form, the CDR3 reads TGTGCCAGCAGTGAAGCGCTTCAGGAAACCAATCAGCCCCAGCATTTT. It specifies CASSEALQETNQPQHF. This rearrangement joins TRBV2 to TRBJ1-5; D not resolved. The CDR3 length is 16 residues. The germline CDR1 and CDR2 sequences are SNHLY and FYNNEI. V was pared by 0 bases and J by 3 bases, with 12 bases between.